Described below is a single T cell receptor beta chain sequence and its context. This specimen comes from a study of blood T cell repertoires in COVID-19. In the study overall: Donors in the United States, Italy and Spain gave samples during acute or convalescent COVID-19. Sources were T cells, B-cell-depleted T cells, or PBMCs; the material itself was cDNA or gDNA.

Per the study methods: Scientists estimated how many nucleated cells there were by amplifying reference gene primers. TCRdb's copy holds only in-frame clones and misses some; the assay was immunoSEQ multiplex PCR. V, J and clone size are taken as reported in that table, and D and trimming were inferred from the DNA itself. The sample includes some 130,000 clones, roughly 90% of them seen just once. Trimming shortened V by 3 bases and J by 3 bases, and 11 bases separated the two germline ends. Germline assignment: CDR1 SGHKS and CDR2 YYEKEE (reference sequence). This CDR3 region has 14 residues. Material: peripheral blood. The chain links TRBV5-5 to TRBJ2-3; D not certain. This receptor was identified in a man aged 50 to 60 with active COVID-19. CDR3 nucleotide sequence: TGTGCCAGCAGCTCCGGTGAGGTTACAGATACGCAGTATTTT. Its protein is CASSSGEVTDTQYF.